This TCR beta chain was captured by sequencing in a study of blood T cell repertoires in COVID-19. Study-level information: The analysed material was cDNA or gDNA that came from T cells, B-cell-depleted T cells, or PBMCs.

TCRdb's table, derived via immunoSEQ multiplex PCR, lists solely in-frame clones and lacks some. The sample holds approximately 470,000 clones, 87% seen once. CDR3 length: 15 residues. V lost 1 base and J 5 bases, leaving 9 bases between the germline ends. CDR1 is SNHLY and CDR2 is FYNNEI in the germline V gene. This TCR was recovered from a woman under 30 who had recovered from COVID-19. The chain joins TRBV2 to TRBJ1-6; D is unclear. Sequenced sample: PBMCs or T cells enriched from blood (not recorded which). This chain's CDR3 is CASSEGRVDNSPLHF. As DNA, the CDR3 is TGTGCCAGCAGTGAAGGGAGGGTCGATAATTCACCCCTCCACTTT. The complete variable domain, with remaining parts taken from reference TRBV2 and TRBJ1-6, reads EPEVTQTPSHQVTQMGQEVILRCVPISNHLYFYWYRQILGQKVEFLVSFYNNEISEKSEIFDDQFSVERPDGSNFTLKIRSTKLEDSAMYFCASSEGRVDNSPLHFGNGTRLTVT.